Within the sample, the clone carrying this T cell receptor (beta chain) is large. No antigen is known for it. The sample has other DNA sequences that encode this CDR3 too. Per germline, CDR1 SGHNT and CDR2 YYREEE (reference sequence). CDR3 length equals 17 residues. Trimming at V came to 0 bases and at J to 4 bases, leaving 10 bases not matched to a gene. The source of the sample is a study of T cells in narcolepsy. TCRdb keeps only in-frame clones here, not all; method: immunoSEQ multiplex PCR. Of about 700 clones in the sample, 28% were seen once. The receptor was derived from a human donor with narcolepsy. What was sequenced was cultured CD8+ T cells from cerebrospinal fluid. The chain combines TRBV5-4 with TRBJ2-7, with TRBD2 matching over 10 bases. CDR3 DNA sequence: TGTGCCAGCAGCTTGGGGCTAGCGGGAGATTCAGGATACGAGCAGTACTTC. Amino acids: CASSLGLAGDSGYEQYF.